This TCR beta chain was identified during a study of cytomegalovirus exposure and HLA in healthy donors (dated by TCRdb to between 2016 and 2019). Some background on the complete study: An earlier analysis of some 600 of the donors reported approximately 280 Gb of sequence data and some 110 million unique TCR beta sequences obtained from roughly 180 million T cells. The study combined high-throughput TCR immunosequencing, statistical association of individual TCRs with disease status, and machine learning to predict cytomegalovirus infection status. The T cell repertoires of some 670 subjects were profiled by immunosequencing and related to cytomegalovirus serostatus. Class I and class II HLA loci were covered by the typing at four-digit resolution. An earlier analysis of approximately 630 of the donors applied high-throughput TCR beta sequencing to assess whether each TCR beta V gene segment acted as functional or pseudogenic. A later analysis re-analyzed previously published TCR beta repertoires from about 600 donors and added high-resolution HLA genotyping to study TCR occurrence patterns. A later genetic analysis used genome-wide SNP genotypes for about three fifths of the roughly 700 donors, treating that subset as a discovery cohort. Besides the first cohort of roughly 700 subjects, a separate validation cohort made up of 90 to 150 different subjects was used. Rather than drawing on any new phenotypic data, the later analysis identified candidate immune exposures from TCR beta sequences and the way those sequences occurred across donors. Of the approximately 370 genotyped donors, roughly 80% were placed in the genetic ancestry cluster associated with self-reported Caucasian donors. Roughly 310 gigabases of sequencing data and approximately 85 million unique TCR sequences were included in an early release covering about 620 HLA-typed donors. The study aimed to test whether signatures of past pathogen exposure could be identified by cataloging public T cell receptors. Donor age, sex, ethnicity and CMV serostatus were collected together with the repertoire data. Among 398 genotyped donors of the cohort, an average of roughly 230,000 unique TCR beta nucleotide sequences was sequenced per donor, of which 15% to 20% were non-productive. Typing coverage varied by locus: about 629-640 donors for A, B, C, DRB1 and DQB1; 500 to 550 for DQA1; over 600 for DPA1; about 450 for DPB1. All discovery cohort repertoires had been generated using a single sequencing platform. Several DR-DQ haplotypes were handled as single units for association and clustering because linkage in the cohort was strong.

The protocol used for the library was the immunoSEQ multiplex PCR assay. For the multiplex PCR, a mixture combining 60 forward primers for TCR Vbeta segments and 13 reverse primers for TCR Jbeta segments was used. The CDR3 region of rearranged TCR beta genes was amplified from genomic DNA by a multiplex PCR assay. Amplified TCR beta libraries were sequenced as 87-base-pair reads on the Illumina HiSeq System. Per the original workflow: In a later analysis, roughly 80 million unique TCR beta chains were counted across the 666 repertoires, and roughly 11 million of these chains were shared by at least two donors. A nearest-neighbor algorithm error-corrected the raw reads and collapsed the reads into unique sequences, merging closely related sequences to remove PCR and sequencing errors. V, D and J gene segments were assigned by aligning CDR3 sequences to IMGT reference sequences. Each retained sequence needed at least a six-nucleotide match to both a V gene segment and a J gene segment. A rearrangement was called productive if the CDR3 had no stop codons and remained in frame with V and J, and every other rearrangement was called non-productive. Following IMGT convention, CDR3 was defined as the stretch from the second conserved V-encoded cysteine to the conserved J-encoded phenylalanine. Sequences without an unambiguous match to a single V gene segment were excluded from the earlier analysis of 450 to 650 of the donors. In an earlier analysis of more than 500 of the donors, a V segment was called functional when productive rearrangements were above 56.7%, and segregating when the standard deviation between donors exceeded 5%. A statistical classification framework was built to diagnose cytomegalovirus status from the catalog of TCR beta chain sequences. In a later analysis, TCR nucleotide sequences were compared against IMGT/GENE-DB human TR gene sequences so that V and J genes could be assigned. The TCRdist pipeline was used in a later analysis to assign CDR3 sequences and most-parsimonious VDJ recombination scenarios. In a later analysis, each TCR beta chain was defined by its CDR3 amino acid sequence together with its V-gene family, and reads without a unique V-gene family were excluded. A later analysis removed roughly 590 highly shared, low-generation-probability nucleotide sequences to deal with suspected cross-contamination and a sequencing artifact. In a later analysis, a clonal expansion index was calculated for each public chain from normalized within-repertoire ranks of inferred template counts. In a later analysis, generation probabilities were computed with a VDJ recombination model fitted to out-of-frame rearrangements, and the resulting probabilities were checked against IGoR. In a later analysis, TCR-TCR, TCR-HLA and TCR-CMV co-occurrence was scored with hypergeometric tests, and a repertoire-size bias correction was applied to TCR pairs. False discovery rates were estimated in a later analysis by permuting HLA or CMV assignments 20 times. A later analysis grouped co-occurring TCRs with DBSCAN, adding TCRdist sequence similarity when clustering within HLA-allele-positive subsets. For co-occurrence clustering, repertoires with fewer than 30,000 or more than 120,000 public chains were excluded, along with several repertoires with anomalous nucleotide sharing. The source is immuneACCESS, and TCRdb retained only in-frame sequences with V and J called. Part of the clones is not carried over; for the studies checked, unresolved V genes explain less than half of this, and the remainder is unexplained. V and J calls and clone size are those listed in that table; D and trimming were worked out from the DNA. The sample table lists 200,000 to 250,000 clones, over 60% of them with a count of one. The ten largest clones add up to around 15% of the sample.

The cohort comprised some 700 healthy bone marrow donors. Cohort members were all nominally healthy when sampled, although unrecorded immune exposures were likely present. The donor tested CMV seronegative and was one of the 352 seronegative cohort members. A peripheral blood sample was provided by each donor, and peripheral blood mononuclear cells were used for TCR beta sequencing. The Qiagen DNeasy Blood Extraction Kit was used to extract genomic DNA from the blood cell samples. Details on this clone: No cognate antigen has been identified for it. The record has no base qualities; no much larger clone is one base away.

Results the study describes overall, beyond this receptor: In a later analysis, some 17,000 TCR beta sequences were associated with specific HLA alleles at a false discovery rate of 0.05. Correlated functional status among segregating V segments might be attributable to linkage disequilibrium, but an unknown experimental factor could not be ruled out. According to a later analysis, parvovirus B19, influenza, CMV and Epstein-Barr virus appeared linked to several top co-occurrence clusters. In a later analysis, most CMV-associated TCR beta chains were found to appear HLA-restricted, with HLA associations seemingly driven largely by CMV exposure. When HLA alleles, especially DR and DQ, strongly co-occurred, TCR associations were difficult to assign to individual alleles. Because counts were too low, seventeen rarely observed V segments, including chromosome 9 orphons, were left out of the earlier analysis of about 620 of the donors. The authors suggested that the approach could potentially be extended to other disease states and immunological phenotypes. In a later genetic analysis, fewer N-insertions in productive TCRs were reported among donors in an Asian-associated ancestry cluster than the roughly 700-donor mean. The classifier was reported to diagnose cytomegalovirus status with high specificity and sensitivity in both the original and validation cohorts. In this cohort, only TCR beta chains were sequenced, and detectable features were limited by the absence of alpha or paired-chain data. According to a later analysis, TCR association rates differed among HLA loci, with DRB1 alleles showing the most associated TCRs and HLA-C alleles showing the fewest. Across donors, most TCR sequences were observed very rarely, whereas some public TCRs were present in many individuals. A further reported finding was that TCR beta sequences accurately predicted the HLA-A and HLA-B alleles for most subjects in the first cohort. CMV serostatus was the only immune exposure information available for the cohort. In a later genetic analysis, a missense DCLRE1C variant was associated with V-gene and J-gene trimming of TCR beta chains, and the association was replicated in an independent cohort. A cluster of highly shared sequence variants was judged likely to represent a technical artifact of the sequencing pipeline. Broadly in line with IMGT annotations, most TCR beta V segments showed up in productive rearrangements about 90% or about 30% of the time in an earlier analysis of some 590 of the donors. Because HLA typing was unavailable for some donors at each locus, only the typed subset was used in association tests. In vitro tests confirmed that three of the cytomegalovirus-associated TCR beta chains recognize cytomegalovirus antigens. Some IMGT-functional V segments, including TRBV6-2 and TRBV6-3, could not be told apart with the 87-base-pair reads, so those segments were excluded. In a later analysis, HLA-associated TCR beta chains showed more clonal expansion and lower generation probabilities than non-associated chains that were equally common. The study gave a list of 150 to 200 TCR beta chains associated with cytomegalovirus. Sequencing depth was assumed to be roughly uniform across donors in the presence/absence analyses, though that assumption may not hold.

Between the V and J ends, shortened by 4 bases and 0 bases respectively, the junction contains 11 bases. Looking up the germline V gene (reference sequence) yields CDR1 SGHNT and CDR2 YYREEE. The CDR3, cysteine through phenylalanine, is 15 amino acids long. Left in the record is the CDR3 DNA by itself, 45 bases read in frame from the first base. The rearrangement joined TRBV5-4 to TRBJ2-1; TRBD1 is a possible D gene, resting on 7 matching bases. This clonotype originated in a man between 35 and 55 years old in good health and CMV-seronegative. Sequenced: PBMCs. The CDR3 loop reads CASSRQGGSYNEQFF. In nucleotide form, the sequence is TGTGCCAGCAGCCGCCAGGGGGGCTCCTACAATGAGCAGTTCTTC.